This T cell receptor beta chain was profiled in a study of T cells after yellow fever vaccination. Study-level background: Fractions containing few cells were prepared with SMART-Seq v4 Ultra Low Input.

There are many counts of this clonotype. TCR cDNA, made by 5'RACE template switching, carried an added universal primer site and UMIs. TCRdb reanalysed the 5' RACE reads using MiXCR and keeps one entry per CDR3 protein. The repertoire has some 340,000 distinct CDR3 sequences, about 4% of them found once; the top ten carry roughly 24%. The CDR3 spans 11 residues. The V gene lost 8 bases and the J gene lost 4 bases, with 8 bases spanning the gap. V gene TRBV12-3 or TRBV12-4 combines with J gene TRBJ1-1, with unresolved D. This receptor was taken from a man aged 18-30 years who received the YFV17D yellow fever vaccine. Material: PBMCs, obtained 5 days after the yellow fever booster vaccination. This CDR3 reads CASPVGTEAFF. Here the CDR3 DNA reads TGTGCCAGCCCTGTGGGCACTGAAGCTTTCTTT.